The present entry profiles one T cell receptor beta chain with its context. Its antigen is not identified. Germline is not matched at one junction end, which may reflect a read error. This record comes from a study of cytomegalovirus exposure and HLA in healthy donors. Study-wide background: Earlier, some 180 million T cells were analyzed, and 95 million to 140 million unique TCR beta sequences were found among them. Study observations and caveats: In a later analysis, TCR beta V- and J-gene trimming was associated with a missense DCLRE1C variant. Among CMV-associated TCR beta chains, most appeared HLA-restricted in a later analysis.

The germline V gene has CDR1 SEHNR and CDR2 FQNEAQ (reference sequence). This CDR3 spans 15 amino acids. Both 60 Vbeta primers and 13 Jbeta primers went into the PCR. Generated by immunoSEQ multiplex PCR, the TCRdb table keeps only in-frame clones and is missing some. The sample consists of 220,000 or so clones, about 75% of them appearing once. The clonotype comes from a woman aged 30 to 39 in good health and CMV-seronegative. The sample consisted of PBMCs. The chain recombines TRBV7-9 with TRBJ2-5; a weak D match, TRBD1 (5 bases). Near its end, the DNA agrees better with TRBJ2-7, so the J call may be wrong. The DNA for the CDR3 is TGTTCCAGCAGCTTCTGGGGCAGTTCGTCCTACGAGCAGTACTTC. This gives the protein CSSSFWGSSSYEQYF.